This T cell receptor (beta chain) came from a study of Ad26.COV2.S vaccination and SARS-CoV-2 variants. This CDR3 region has 14 residues. Germline V gene sequence: CDR1 GTSNPN, CDR2 SVGIG (reference sequence). Trimming took 7 bases from V and 4 from J; bases not matched to a gene: 9. Assay used: immunoSEQ multiplex PCR; TCRdb lists only in-frame clones, some missing. This table has 300,000 to 400,000 clones, approximately 86% appearing once. Noted treatment: over 15 received Ad26.COV2.S at low or high dose, single or two shots; several received placebo; per-sample allocation not given. The investigators took samples on day 63 after the first vaccine or placebo injection.

This chain connects TRBV30 to TRBJ2-3; 9 bases are shared with TRBD1. This sample comprised peripheral blood, obtained in a trial of Ad26.COV2.S vaccine versus placebo. The receptor was derived from a person aged 18-65 years who received the Ad26.COV2.S COVID-19 vaccine or a placebo. The CDR3 bases are TGTGCCTTCGCGCCGGGACAGGGCTCAGATACGCAGTATTTT. As protein: CAFAPGQGSDTQYF. Together with reference TRBV30 and TRBJ2-3, the CDR3 gives the full variable domain: SQTIHQWPATLVQPVGSPLSLECTVEGTSNPNLYWYRQAAGRGLQLLFYSVGIGQISSEVPQNLSASRPQDRQFILSSKKLLLSDSGFYLCAFAPGQGSDTQYFGPGTRLTVL.